This T cell receptor (beta chain) was observed in a study of early T cells in non-severe SARS-CoV-2 infection. TCRdb fed the 5' RACE reads into MiXCR, producing one record per CDR3 protein. The repertoire holds some 67,000 distinct CDR3 sequences, with more than 8% as singletons. V shed 3 bases and J shed 1 base, with 9 bases lying between them. Looked up from germline, CDR1 is MDHEN and CDR2 is SYDVKM. This CDR3 region has 14 residues. Sequencing used whole blood, obtained at baseline. The chain carries TRBV28 and TRBJ1-1; D call uncertain. The TCR comes from an adult who was a healthcare worker with PCR-confirmed SARS-CoV-2 infection or an uninfected control (not recorded which). CDR3: CASSFLGSNTEAFF. The CDR3, as DNA: TGTGCCAGCAGTTTTTTGGGCTCGAACACTGAAGCTTTCTTT.